Listed below are T cell receptor beta chains from one sample, sequenced in a study of blood T cell repertoires in COVID-19. Sequencing was performed with immunoSEQ multiplex PCR; in TCRdb, only in-frame clones are kept and a portion is missing. Of around 100,000 clones in the sample, 84% were seen once. Sequencing was done on a sample of peripheral blood. These TCRs come from a man between 40 and 49 years old with active or convalescent COVID-19. The CDR3 runs from the conserved cysteine through the conserved F or W. A D gene is named only where the DNA matches it firmly. Only part of the rows carry a size: once, few, many, or a class if the clone is expanded.

>-|TRBV7-6|15|TRBJ2-1|-
TGTGCCAGCAGCTTAGAGTACGGGGTTTACAATGAGCAGTTCTTC
CASSLEYGVYNEQFF
>-|TRBV3-1/TRBV3-2|11|TRBJ2-7|-
TGTGCCAGCAGCCAAGCTTACGAGCAGTACTTC
CASSQAYEQYF
>-|TRBV19|16|TRBJ1-5|-
TGTGCCAGTAGTACCCGGGGGGTCAAGGGCAATCAGCCCCAGCATTTT
CASSTRGVKGNQPQHF
>-|TRBV23-1|17|TRBJ1-4|-
TGCGCCAGCAGTCACAACAGGGTAAGTTTTAAGAGGGAAAAACTGTTTTTT
CASSHNRVSFKREKLFF
>TRBD1|TRBV27|15|TRBJ2-3|once
TGTGCCAGCAGCCTTTGGGGACAGGGCTCAGATACGCAGTATTTT
CASSLWGQGSDTQYF
>-|TRBV6-6|13|TRBJ2-1|-
TGTGCCAGCAGACTAGGAGGGAGCAATGAGCAGTTCTTC
CASRLGGSNEQFF
>TRBD1|TRBV5-1|15|TRBJ2-5|-
TGCGCCAGTGGGATAGGGGGCGGATACCAAGAGACCCAGTACTTC
CASGIGGGYQETQYF
>-|TRBV11-1|15|TRBJ2-3|-
TGTGCCAGCAGTGTCAGGGGCGAGTGGACAGATACGCAGTATTTT
CASSVRGEWTDTQYF
>-|TRBV4-3|15|TRBJ1-2|-
TGCGCCAGCAGCCAAAGTCTGGCAGCGAGCTATGGCTACACCTTC
CASSQSLAASYGYTF
>-|TRBV12-3/TRBV12-4|13|TRBJ2-7|-
TGTGCCAGCAGTTCCCGGGCAAGGGGCGAGCAGTACTTC
CASSSRARGEQYF
>-|TRBV5-6|16|TRBJ1-3|-
TGTGCCAGCAGTCGGATACAGGTGAACTCTGGAAACACCATATATTTT
CASSRIQVNSGNTIYF
>TRBD1|TRBV4-3|15|TRBJ2-1|-
TGCGCCAGCAGCCCGACCAGGACAGGGCAGGATGAGCAGTTCTTC
CASSPTRTGQDEQFF
>TRBD1|TRBV15|19|TRBJ1-3|once
TGTGCCACCAGCAGAGATGCAGGGGGTATAAGCCGCTCTGGAAACACCATATATTTT
CATSRDAGGISRSGNTIYF